The next 26 T cell receptor beta chains were all read from a single sample in a study of a mutant IDH1 vaccine in newly diagnosed glioma. Profiling relied on immunoSEQ multiplex PCR, and the TCRdb table lists in-frame clones only, not all of them. This repertoire shows about 24,000 clones, around 80% found once; its top ten account for 8% to 10%. The time point is: week 11, during vaccination. Doses of 300 ug of mutant IDH1 20-mer peptide were given with topical imiquimod. Which antigens these TCRs recognize remains unknown. The source material was PBMCs, sampled from a glioma patient whose treatment included an IDH1 peptide vaccine. Receptors originate from a man aged 40-55 years with glioma.

This clone was detected only once. The chain is built from TRBV11-3 and TRBJ1-4; D may be TRBD1 (5 bases). The CDR3 runs to 18 residues. The V and J ends lost 3 bases and 5 bases respectively, with 22 bases between them. Germline CDR1 is SGHNT and CDR2 is YENEEA. CDR3 sequence reads: CASSLRIGSGAENEKLFF. Written as DNA, the CDR3 is TGTGCCAGCAGCTTGAGAATAGGAAGCGGGGCGGAAAATGAAAAACTGTTTTTT.

The chain carries TRBV5-1 and TRBJ2-3; D is possibly TRBD1 or TRBD2 (5 bases each). The ends were cut back, 1 base at V and 1 base at J, with 13 bases in the middle. The CDR3 contains 16 residues. CDR1 is SGHRS, CDR2 YFSETQ, per germline. The CDR3 spells CASSLWALGGTDTQYF. The DNA of the CDR3 is TGCGCCAGCAGCTTGTGGGCTTTGGGGGGCACAGATACGCAGTATTTT. The complete variable domain, with remaining parts taken from reference TRBV5-1 and TRBJ2-3, reads KAGVTQTPRYLIKTRGQQVTLSCSPISGHRSVSWYQQTPGQGLQFLFEYFSETQRNKGNFPGRFSGRQFSNSRSEMNVSTLELGDSALYLCASSLWALGGTDTQYFGPGTRLTVL.

The gene calls are TRBV10-2 and TRBJ2-3; 11 bases are a match to TRBD1. The CDR3 length is 19 residues. The J segment lost 3 bases and the V segment lost 6 bases, leaving 17 bases of the junction unmatched. Germline CDR1 WSHSY, CDR2 SAAADI. This CDR3 is CASRRMGASGTGGTDTQYF. The CDR3 nucleotides are TGCGCCAGCAGGAGAATGGGGGCCAGCGGGACAGGGGGAACAGATACGCAGTATTTT.

The sample holds a few counts of this clone. The genes are TRBV28 and TRBJ2-2, with 8 bases matching TRBD1. This CDR3 is 14 amino acids long. CDR1 and CDR2 (germline): MDHEN, SYDVKM. With 6 bases clipped from V and 7 bases from J, the junction kept 7 bases outside the gene matches. The CDR3 is CASRIPRGRGELFF. The DNA of the CDR3 is TGTGCCAGCAGGATCCCCAGGGGGCGCGGGGAGCTGTTTTTT.

CDR3 in amino acids: CASSAGLAKETQYF. The CDR3 region has the DNA TGTGCCAGCAGTGCGGGGCTAGCGAAAGAGACCCAGTACTTC. The genes are TRBV2 and TRBJ2-5; possible D gene TRBD2, 6 bases. Trimming pared 4 bases from V and 3 bases from J, leaving 12 bases between. Germline V gives CDR1 SNHLY, CDR2 FYNNEI. CDR3 length: 14 amino acids.

The chain carries TRBV7-8 and TRBJ2-2, with D perhaps TRBD1 (5 bases). This CDR3 has 13 residues. Trimming left V 0 bases short and J 6 bases short, with 5 bases between. CDR1 and CDR2 (germline): SGHVS, FQNEAQ. The CDR3 is CASSLAGAGELFF. The CDR3 DNA follows: TGTGCCAGCAGCTTAGCAGGGGCCGGGGAGCTGTTTTTT.

Here the CDR3 reads CSVEWSGGNTIYF. CDR3 in DNA: TGCAGCGTTGAATGGTCCGGGGGAAACACCATATATTTT. The chain joins TRBV29-1 to TRBJ1-3; D not resolved. Trimming pared 2 bases from V and 4 bases from J, leaving 9 bases between. The germline gives CDR1 SQVTM, CDR2 ANQGSEA. This CDR3 comprises 13 residues.

The rearrangement uses TRBV7-9 and TRBJ1-5; maybe TRBD1 (5 bases). The CDR3 loop spans 19 amino acids. The germline gives CDR1 SEHNR, CDR2 FQNEAQ (reference sequence). Deletions cut 6 bases from V and 0 bases from J, with 24 bases between. As DNA, the CDR3 is TGTGCCAGCAGTCAGGGCGGTTCGACCGCCCTAGATAGCAATCAGCCCCAGCATTTT. Amino acid sequence: CASSQGGSTALDSNQPQHF.

This chain joins TRBV5-6 and TRBJ2-3; D may be TRBD2 (6 bases). The CDR3 is 12 amino acids. The germline V and J ends were trimmed by 5 bases and 10 bases, with 14 bases remaining between them. CDR1 and CDR2 (germline): SGHDT, YYEEEE. In nucleotides, the CDR3 is TGTGCCAGCAGGGGTGGGGCTAGCGCGCAGTATTTT. Protein product: CASRGGASAQYF. Based on the CDR3 plus reference TRBV5-6 and TRBJ2-3, the full variable domain is DAGVTQSPTHLIKTRGQQVTLRCSPKSGHDTVSWYQQALGQGPQFIFQYYEEEERQRGNFPDRFSGHQFPNYSSELNVNALLLGDSALYLCASRGGASAQYFGPGTRLTVL.

The rearrangement joins TRBV2 to TRBJ1-5; the D is unclear. Deletions cut 2 bases from V and 4 bases from J, with 15 bases between. This CDR3 has 16 residues. In germline, CDR1 is SNHLY, CDR2 FYNNEI. CDR3 in amino acids: CASSEIRGPFNQPQHF. CDR3 bases: TGTGCCAGCAGTGAAATTCGGGGTCCGTTTAATCAGCCCCAGCATTTT. Together with reference TRBV2 and TRBJ1-5, the CDR3 gives the full variable domain: EPEVTQTPSHQVTQMGQEVILRCVPISNHLYFYWYRQILGQKVEFLVSFYNNEISEKSEIFDDQFSVERPDGSNFTLKIRSTKLEDSAMYFCASSEIRGPFNQPQHFGDGTRLSIL.

CDR3 region: CASKGGTSPLHF. CDR3 DNA sequence: TGTGCCAGTAAGGGGGGCACTTCACCCCTCCACTTT. The gene calls are TRBV19 and TRBJ1-6; TRBD1 might be the D (6 bases). CDR1 and CDR2 from the germline V gene are LNHDA and SQIVND (reference sequence). The CDR3 runs 12 residues. Trimming stripped 7 bases from V and 9 bases from J, with 10 bases between.

V gene TRBV10-1 combines with J gene TRBJ2-7; D remains ambiguous. The germline V gene has CDR1 WNHNN and CDR2 SYGVQD (reference sequence). This CDR3 is built from 12 residues. The germline V and J ends were trimmed by 6 bases and 2 bases, with 8 bases remaining between them. The CDR3 is CASRTWAYEQYV. The CDR3 coding sequence is TGCGCCAGCAGAACGTGGGCCTACGAGCAGTACGTC.

A note on this clone: Compared with germline, one end of the junction differs, possibly owing to a read error. This chain joins TRBV28 and TRBJ2-7, with D perhaps matching TRBD2 (5 bases). The CDR3 spans 16 residues. Germline values: CDR1 MDHEN, CDR2 SYDVKM. CDR3 residues: CASSKAGILTSYGQYF. The CDR3 DNA reads as TGTGCCAGCAGCAAAGCCGGGATTCTAACCTCCTACGGGCAGTACTTC.

J is TRBJ2-7 and V is TRBV21-1; TRBD1, the D gene given by the table, was not confirmed from the DNA. TRBV21-1 is termed a pseudogene. This CDR3 is built from 15 residues. The chain's CDR3 is CASSKGKQGSYEQYF. The DNA for the CDR3 is TGTGCCAGCAGCAAGGGGAAACAGGGCTCCTACGAGCAGTACTTC.

The chain links TRBV9 to TRBJ1-2; the match to TRBD1 covers 8 bases. CDR3 length equals 15 residues. Germline loops: CDR1 SGDLS, CDR2 YYNGEE. The V and J ends lost 3 bases and 8 bases, in that order; junction bases with no gene match: 12. CDR3 loop: CASSAPSDREWGYTF. In DNA, the CDR3 is TGTGCCAGCAGCGCCCCCTCGGACAGGGAGTGGGGCTACACCTTC.

DNA of the CDR3: TGTGCCAGCAGCTTAGGGGGCCGGGCCACAGATACGCAGTATTTT. Translated: CASSLGGRATDTQYF. The gene calls are TRBV11-2 and TRBJ2-3; D perhaps matches TRBD1 (5 bases). Germline CDR1 and CDR2: SGHAT and FQNNGV. Trimming took 1 base from V and 2 from J, leaving 10 bases between them. The CDR3 runs 15 residues.

CDR3 sequence: CASSDNGGALVVSGYTF. Here the CDR3 DNA reads TGTGCCAGCAGCGACAATGGGGGGGCCCTGGTAGTTTCTGGCTACACCTTC. J is TRBJ1-2 and V is TRBV11-3, with D perhaps TRBD1 (6 bases). Germline V gene data show CDR1 as SGHNT and CDR2 as YENEEA. The CDR3 is made up of 17 amino acids. V lost 5 bases and J lost 7, with 26 bases in between.

This clone was observed once. The rearrangement links TRBV5-1 to TRBJ2-1; 9 bases are a match to TRBD2. This CDR3 region has 15 residues. V was clipped by 4 bases and J by 6 bases; unmatched bases: 8. From germline, CDR1 is SGHRS and CDR2 YFSETQ. The CDR3 loop is CASSRTGTSFNEQFF. The CDR3 nucleotides read TGCGCCAGCAGCAGAACCGGGACTAGCTTCAATGAGCAGTTCTTC.

The J gene is TRBJ1-3, the V gene TRBV9; TRBD1 might be the D (5 bases). The CDR3 contains 15 residues. V was trimmed by 3 bases and J by 4 bases, leaving 14 bases between them. In germline, CDR1 is SGDLS, CDR2 YYNGEE. The CDR3, as DNA: TGTGCCAGCAGCGATCCAGGAGGGACGGGAAACACCATATATTTT. Translating gives CASSDPGGTGNTIYF. Full variable domain (missing parts from reference TRBV9 and TRBJ1-3): DSGVTQTPKHLITATGQRVTLRCSPRSGDLSVYWYQQSLDQGLQFLIQYYNGEERAKGNILERFSAQQFPDLHSELNLSSLELGDSALYFCASSDPGGTGNTIYFGEGSWLTVV.

This clone came up a few times. J is TRBJ1-2 and V is TRBV6-4, with TRBD1 identical over 9 bases. V shed 5 bases and J 6 bases; nucleotides not matched to a gene: 7. Germline V lookup: CDR1 MRHNA, CDR2 SNTAGT. This CDR3 has 14 amino acids. The CDR3 coding sequence is TGTGCCAGCAGTCCGTTACAGGGGGCCGATGGCTACACCTTC. As protein: CASSPLQGADGYTF.

V usage is TRBV2 and J usage is TRBJ1-1; weak D call: TRBD1 (6 bases). Germline CDR1 is SNHLY and CDR2 is FYNNEI. The ends were cut back, 5 bases at V and 1 base at J, with 23 bases in the middle. This CDR3 contains 18 residues. In nucleotides, the CDR3 is TGTGCCAGCAGTCCCGAGTGGGCGAGTAGGGGGGAGAACACTGAAGCTTTCTTT. Translated, it gives CASSPEWASRGENTEAFF. Full variable domain (missing parts from reference TRBV2 and TRBJ1-1): EPEVTQTPSHQVTQMGQEVILRCVPISNHLYFYWYRQILGQKVEFLVSFYNNEISEKSEIFDDQFSVERPDGSNFTLKIRSTKLEDSAMYFCASSPEWASRGENTEAFFGQGTRLTVV.

This clone has just a few counts. The V and J genes are TRBV14 and TRBJ2-1, with a possible D match to TRBD2 (7 bases). From germline, CDR1 is SGHDN and CDR2 FVKESK. The CDR3 totals 12 residues. V was clipped by 3 bases and J by 10 bases, with 10 bases between them. The DNA for the CDR3 is TGTGCCAGCAGCCACTGGGGGGGCGAGCAGTTCTTC. Encoded protein: CASSHWGGEQFF.

The chain combines TRBV30 with TRBJ2-6; 9 bases map to TRBD1. Germline V gene data show CDR1 as GTSNPN and CDR2 as SVGIG (reference sequence). The CDR3 runs 13 residues. J lost 5 bases, V lost 8 bases, and 4 bases had no gene match. For the CDR3, the DNA is TGTGCCGGACAGGGGACGTGGGCCAACGTCCTGACTTTC. Protein product: CAGQGTWANVLTF.

The V gene is TRBV4-3, the J gene TRBJ2-1; 11 positions match TRBD2. The V gene end was trimmed by 1 base and the J gene end by 8 bases; junction bases not matched to a gene: 16. The CDR3 is 19 residues long. Per the germline V gene, CDR1 is LGHNA and CDR2 is YSLEER. The CDR3 here is CASSQGMTSGDGIWDEQFF. The DNA for the CDR3 is TGCGCCAGCAGCCAAGGGATGACTAGCGGGGATGGCATCTGGGATGAGCAGTTCTTC.

The J gene is TRBJ2-7, the V gene TRBV9, with 7 bases aligning to TRBD1. The germline V gene encodes CDR1 SGDLS and CDR2 YYNGEE. With 3 bases clipped from V and 6 bases from J, the junction kept 9 bases outside the gene matches. The CDR3 runs 14 residues. The chain's CDR3 is CASSAQTGLSEQYF. CDR3 DNA: TGTGCCAGCAGCGCCCAGACAGGGCTAAGCGAGCAGTACTTC.

This chain uses TRBV9 with TRBJ2-5, with D perhaps TRBD1 (6 bases). Germline V gene sequence: CDR1 SGDLS, CDR2 YYNGEE. V lost 3 bases, J lost 5 bases, and 14 bases lay in between. The length of the CDR3 is 14 residues. This CDR3 reads CASSARWQGETQYF. The CDR3 DNA reads as TGTGCCAGCAGCGCCCGGTGGCAGGGGGAGACCCAGTACTTC.